The clone carrying this TCR beta chain was observed a single time. Its antigen remains unidentified. The germline gives CDR1 SQVTM, CDR2 ANQGSEA. The CDR3 contains 12 residues. The germline V and J ends were trimmed by 4 bases and 4 bases, with 8 bases remaining between them. Amplified regions were TCR beta CDR3 sequences from RNA transcripts. HTBI primers were employed in a first-round RT-PCR of the TCR CDR3. TCRdb fed the multiplex PCR reads into MiXCR, producing one record per CDR3 protein. This sample has about 700,000 distinct CDR3 sequences; about 45% occur once, and the top ten carry less than 8.5%. The data stem from a study of T cells in Graves' hyperthyroidism and ophthalmopathy. Notes on the study in general: Ophthalmopathy was model-predicted a median approximately 6.4 months pre-onset. Stable hyperthyroidism was separated from ophthalmopathy by a model based on 13 V-J features. Blood also showed most of the thyroid clonotypes that were expanded above 0.001.

Uncontrolled infection, other autoimmune disease, pregnancy or lactation disqualified patients from enrolment. V usage is TRBV29-1 and J usage is TRBJ1-5; D gene uncertain. The source is an adult man with Graves' disease, either hyperthyroidism or ophthalmopathy (not recorded which). Input material: peripheral blood or thyroid tissue (not recorded which). In DNA, the CDR3 is TGCAGCGTTGGGTGGGATAATCAGCCCCAGCATTTT. This sequence encodes CSVGWDNQPQHF.